This entry concerns a single TCR beta chain. The CDR3 consists of 16 residues. V dropped 6 bases and J dropped 4; count of bases not matched to a gene: 13. Germline V CDR1 and CDR2: MNHEY, SMNVEV (reference sequence). This record belongs to a study of blood T cell repertoires in COVID-19. Study background: Collection of acute and convalescent COVID-19 samples took place in the United States, Italy and Spain. PBMCs, B-cell-depleted T cells, or T cells provided the cDNA or gDNA that made up the material.

Original handling: Cell counts per sample came from amplifying reference gene primers. The assay was immunoSEQ multiplex PCR, and TCRdb's table has in-frame clones only and misses some. That table is the source of V, J and clone size, and D and trimming were worked out from the DNA. This sample has tens of thousands of clones, with around 80% found just once. The receptor was isolated from a human donor in a cohort sampled during active COVID-19. The gene calls are TRBV27 and TRBJ2-3; TRBD2 matches at 7 bases. Material: peripheral blood. CDR3 residues: CASSDSAGDWADTQYF. CDR3 nucleotide sequence: TGTGCCAGCAGCGACTCGGCGGGAGACTGGGCAGATACGCAGTATTTT.